The rows below give T cell receptor beta chains drawn from one sample of a study of T cells in Graves' hyperthyroidism and ophthalmopathy. TCRdb used MiXCR to reprocess the multiplex PCR reads, holding one entry per CDR3 protein. The data hold 650,000 to 750,000 distinct CDR3 sequences, with 14% observed a single time. The sequencing sample was made of blood. These receptors came from a woman younger than 35 with Graves' hyperthyroidism. Both conserved end residues are part of each CDR3. D genes are given only for firm matches. Clone size is given for some rows only: seen once, a few or many times, or a class if the clone is expanded.

clone_size: many
d_call: .
v_call: TRBV6-5
j_call: TRBJ1-5
cdr3_aa: CASSYSREDQPQHF
cdr3_nt: TGTGCCAGCAGTTACTCGCGGGAAGATCAGCCCCAGCATTTT

clone_size: .
d_call: TRBD1
v_call: TRBV30
j_call: TRBJ1-1
cdr3_aa: CAWRVPDRYTEAFF
cdr3_nt: TGTGCCTGGAGGGTACCGGACAGGTACACTGAAGCTTTCTTT

clone_size: few
d_call: TRBD1
v_call: TRBV6-2/TRBV6-3
j_call: TRBJ2-3
cdr3_aa: CASLMDRATDTQYF
cdr3_nt: TGTGCCAGCCTTATGGACAGGGCCACAGATACGCAGTATTTT

clone_size: few
d_call: .
v_call: TRBV15
j_call: TRBJ2-1
cdr3_aa: CATSREGTSSGNEQFF
cdr3_nt: TGTGCCACCAGCAGAGAGGGCACTAGCTCTGGCAATGAGCAGTTCTTC

clone_size: many
d_call: .
v_call: TRBV6-2/TRBV6-3
j_call: TRBJ1-5
cdr3_aa: CASKFNGGNQPQHF
cdr3_nt: TGTGCCAGTAAGTTTAACGGGGGGAATCAGCCCCAGCATTTT

clone_size: many
d_call: TRBD2
v_call: TRBV20-1
j_call: TRBJ2-3
cdr3_aa: CSAVRGADTQYF
cdr3_nt: TGCAGTGCTGTCCGGGGGGCAGATACGCAGTATTTT

clone_size: .
d_call: TRBD2
v_call: TRBV6-2/TRBV6-3
j_call: TRBJ2-3
cdr3_aa: CASSYNLAGSTDTQYF
cdr3_nt: TGTGCCAGCAGTTACAATCTAGCGGGGAGCACAGATACGCAGTATTTT

clone_size: .
d_call: .
v_call: TRBV5-1
j_call: TRBJ2-7
cdr3_aa: CASSLGFNEQYF
cdr3_nt: TGCGCCAGCAGCCTAGGATTTAACGAGCAGTACTTC

clone_size: many
d_call: TRBD2
v_call: TRBV19
j_call: TRBJ2-3
cdr3_aa: CASSTVAGSTDTQYF
cdr3_nt: TGTGCCAGTAGTACAGTAGCGGGTAGCACAGATACGCAGTATTTT

clone_size: .
d_call: .
v_call: TRBV19
j_call: TRBJ1-5
cdr3_aa: CASSIPTYSNQPQHF
cdr3_nt: TGTGCCAGTAGTATTCCGACTTATAGCAATCAGCCCCAGCATTTT

clone_size: few
d_call: TRBD1
v_call: TRBV7-8
j_call: TRBJ1-4
cdr3_aa: CASSFGGQNNEKLFF
cdr3_nt: TGTGCCAGCAGCTTCGGGGGACAGAATAATGAAAAACTGTTTTTT

clone_size: many
d_call: TRBD2
v_call: TRBV7-9
j_call: TRBJ2-2
cdr3_aa: CASSPPNGRAGELFF
cdr3_nt: TGTGCCAGCAGCCCCCCAAACGGGAGGGCCGGGGAGCTGTTTTTT

clone_size: .
d_call: .
v_call: TRBV5-5
j_call: TRBJ1-4
cdr3_aa: CASSLAPGVSGTKLFF
cdr3_nt: TGTGCCAGCAGCTTGGCGCCGGGAGTAAGTGGGACAAAACTGTTTTTT

clone_size: .
d_call: .
v_call: TRBV2
j_call: TRBJ2-1
cdr3_aa: CASKWGLPYNEQFF
cdr3_nt: TGTGCCAGCAAGTGGGGGTTGCCCTACAATGAGCAGTTCTTC

clone_size: many
d_call: TRBD2
v_call: TRBV7-3
j_call: TRBJ2-3
cdr3_aa: CASSLRAGGDTQYF
cdr3_nt: TGTGCCAGCAGCTTAAGAGCGGGAGGAGATACGCAGTATTTT

clone_size: .
d_call: TRBD2
v_call: TRBV10-3
j_call: TRBJ2-3
cdr3_aa: CAIRGSGSDTDTQYF
cdr3_nt: TGTGCCATCAGGGGTAGCGGGAGTGATACAGATACGCAGTATTTT

clone_size: few
d_call: TRBD1
v_call: TRBV19
j_call: TRBJ1-5
cdr3_aa: CASLRGRFGQPQHF
cdr3_nt: TGTGCCAGCCTCAGGGGGCGGTTCGGTCAGCCCCAGCATTTT

clone_size: .
d_call: TRBD1
v_call: TRBV10-3
j_call: TRBJ2-7
cdr3_aa: CAISGGQGAYEQYF
cdr3_nt: TGTGCCATCAGTGGCGGTCAGGGGGCCTACGAGCAGTACTTC

clone_size: .
d_call: .
v_call: TRBV7-9
j_call: TRBJ2-7
cdr3_aa: CASSINREKSSYEQYF
cdr3_nt: TGTGCCAGCAGCATTAACCGGGAGAAAAGCTCCTACGAGCAGTACTTC

clone_size: few
d_call: .
v_call: TRBV15
j_call: TRBJ2-7
cdr3_aa: CATSNSRTVYEQYF
cdr3_nt: TGTGCCACCAGCAACTCTAGGACAGTTTACGAGCAGTACTTC

clone_size: many
d_call: TRBD2
v_call: TRBV7-6
j_call: TRBJ2-7
cdr3_aa: CASSVRASGGGSEQYF
cdr3_nt: TGTGCCAGCAGCGTTAGGGCTAGCGGGGGTGGAAGTGAGCAGTACTTC

clone_size: .
d_call: .
v_call: TRBV25-1
j_call: TRBJ2-7
cdr3_aa: CASSAHRNYEQYF
cdr3_nt: TGTGCCAGCAGTGCACACAGAAATTACGAGCAGTACTTC

clone_size: many
d_call: TRBD2
v_call: TRBV5-1
j_call: TRBJ2-1
cdr3_aa: CASGSRLAGTYNEQFF
cdr3_nt: TGCGCCAGCGGAAGCCGGCTAGCGGGGACCTACAATGAGCAGTTCTTC

clone_size: many
d_call: .
v_call: TRBV20-1
j_call: TRBJ2-7
cdr3_aa: CSAPLGLVDGEQYF
cdr3_nt: TGCAGTGCACCACTAGGGCTGGTAGACGGCGAGCAGTACTTC

clone_size: many
d_call: .
v_call: TRBV11-2
j_call: TRBJ2-3
cdr3_aa: CASSLALQTDTQYF
cdr3_nt: TGTGCCAGCAGCTTAGCACTTCAAACAGATACGCAGTATTTT

clone_size: many
d_call: .
v_call: TRBV19
j_call: TRBJ2-1
cdr3_aa: CASSLFRGYNEQFF
cdr3_nt: TGTGCCAGTAGTCTTTTCAGGGGTTACAATGAGCAGTTCTTC

clone_size: .
d_call: .
v_call: TRBV20-1
j_call: TRBJ2-3
cdr3_aa: CSASHSYGTDTQYF
cdr3_nt: TGCAGTGCTAGTCACTCCTACGGCACAGATACGCAGTATTTT

clone_size: few
d_call: TRBD1
v_call: TRBV10-3
j_call: TRBJ1-5
cdr3_aa: CAISDGQGNNQPQHF
cdr3_nt: TGTGCCATCAGTGATGGACAGGGAAACAATCAGCCCCAGCATTTT

clone_size: few
d_call: TRBD1
v_call: TRBV7-9
j_call: TRBJ2-3
cdr3_aa: CASSYVTGRGDTQYF
cdr3_nt: TGTGCCAGCAGCTACGTGACAGGGCGCGGAGATACGCAGTATTTT

clone_size: .
d_call: .
v_call: TRBV20-1
j_call: TRBJ1-4
cdr3_aa: CSAPPRRGYEKLFF
cdr3_nt: TGCAGTGCTCCCCCTCGGCGGGGGTATGAAAAACTGTTTTTT

clone_size: many
d_call: .
v_call: TRBV28
j_call: TRBJ1-5
cdr3_aa: CASSLSRLYGLNQPQHF
cdr3_nt: TGTGCCAGCAGTTTAAGCCGACTTTACGGCCTAAATCAGCCCCAGCATTTT

clone_size: many
d_call: .
v_call: TRBV18
j_call: TRBJ2-7
cdr3_aa: CASSPGGFSYEQYF
cdr3_nt: TGTGCCAGCTCACCAGGGGGTTTCTCCTACGAGCAGTACTTC

clone_size: few
d_call: .
v_call: TRBV6-1
j_call: TRBJ2-1
cdr3_aa: CASSRRSGHNEQFF
cdr3_nt: TGTGCCAGCAGTCGACGTAGCGGTCACAATGAGCAGTTCTTC

clone_size: .
d_call: .
v_call: TRBV12-3/TRBV12-4
j_call: TRBJ1-6
cdr3_aa: CASTLRGGALNSPLHF
cdr3_nt: TGTGCCAGCACCCTCCGGGGGGGGGCGCTTAATTCACCCCTCCACTTT

clone_size: few
d_call: TRBD2
v_call: TRBV19
j_call: TRBJ2-1
cdr3_aa: CASSITSASSYNEQFF
cdr3_nt: TGTGCCAGTAGTATAACTAGCGCTAGCTCCTACAATGAGCAGTTCTTC

clone_size: few
d_call: .
v_call: TRBV6-2/TRBV6-3
j_call: TRBJ1-4
cdr3_aa: CASSRTLGYEKLFF
cdr3_nt: TGTGCCAGCAGCCGGACGCTGGGGTATGAAAAACTGTTTTTT